This is a list of T cell receptor beta chains from one sample in a study of blood T cells in healthy people across ages. TCRdb re-analysed the 5' RACE reads in MiXCR, keeping a single row per CDR3 protein. The top ten clones hold about 22% of a sample with around 940,000 distinct CDR3 sequences, roughly 47% of them seen once. The sample comprised blood. These receptor sequences come from a woman aged 60-70 years in good health. Each CDR3 is given with its conserved first and last residue. The D gene is left open where the match is weak. Rows may omit the clone size; those that give it use once, few, many or a size class.

d_call | j_call | v_call | clone_size | cdr3_aa | cdr3_nt
TRBD2 | TRBJ2-7 | TRBV20-1 | few | CSARDGAGSYEQYF | TGTAGTGCTAGAGACGGAGCGGGGTCCTACGAGCAGTACTTC
TRBD1 | TRBJ2-5 | TRBV28 | - | CASNLGQGVQKETLYF | TGTGCCAGCAATTTGGGACAGGGGGTTCAGAAAGAGACCCTGTACTTC
TRBD2 | TRBJ2-5 | TRBV3-1 | - | CASSQRLAGGMQETQYF | TGTGCCAGCAGCCAACGGCTAGCGGGAGGTATGCAAGAGACCCAGTACTTC
- | TRBJ2-7 | TRBV6-1 | many | CASYTGGPYEQYF | TGTGCCAGCTATACCGGGGGGCCTTACGAGCAGTACTTC
- | TRBJ1-2 | TRBV12-3/TRBV12-4 | few | CASSATPYGYTF | TGTGCCAGCAGCGCTACCCCCTATGGCTACACCTTC
TRBD2 | TRBJ2-7 | TRBV12-3/TRBV12-4 | few | CASSLGSPGGPSEQYF | TGTGCCAGCAGTTTGGGGTCCCCGGGAGGGCCGAGCGAGCAGTACTTC
- | TRBJ2-4 | TRBV28 | - | CASEANGIQYF | TGTGCCAGCGAAGCTAACGGCATTCAGTACTTC
TRBD1 | TRBJ2-5 | TRBV20-1 | few | CSARNRGHQETQYF | TGCAGTGCTAGGAACAGGGGGCACCAAGAGACCCAGTACTTC
- | TRBJ2-5 | TRBV10-2 | - | CASSESLAQYF | TGCGCCAGCAGTGAGTCGTTAGCCCAGTACTTC
- | TRBJ2-3 | TRBV9 | once | CASSNLADAQYF | TGTGCCAGCAGCAACCTAGCAGATGCGCAGTATTTT
- | TRBJ2-7 | TRBV19 | - | CASSIQTGTSYEQYF | TGTGCCAGTAGTATCCAGACCGGGACATCCTACGAGCAGTACTTC
- | TRBJ2-7 | TRBV28 | - | CASSLIGRPETYEQYF | TGTGCCAGCAGTTTGATTGGTCGTCCCGAAACCTACGAGCAGTACTTC
- | TRBJ2-3 | TRBV7-2 | few | CASSPGRPPDTQYF | TGTGCCAGCAGCCCCGGACGGCCGCCGGATACGCAGTATTTT
TRBD1 | TRBJ2-7 | TRBV24-1 | few | CATSDLGTGEQYF | TGTGCCACCAGTGATTTGGGGACAGGCGAGCAGTACTTC
TRBD1 | TRBJ1-5 | TRBV28 | once | CASSRQGGTQHF | TGTGCCAGCAGCCGACAGGGTGGGACCCAGCATTTT
- | TRBJ2-7 | TRBV25-1 | many | CASSEGLYEQYF | TGTGCCAGCAGTGAAGGGCTTTACGAGCAGTACTTC
- | TRBJ2-1 | TRBV20-1 | - | CSARDLSNNEQFF | TGCAGTGCTAGAGATTTAAGCAACAATGAGCAGTTCTTC
TRBD1 | TRBJ2-1 | TRBV5-1 | few | CASSLNSRGQWNEQFF | TGCGCCAGCAGCCTGAACTCTAGGGGGCAGTGGAATGAGCAGTTCTTC
- | TRBJ2-3 | TRBV4-2 | - | CTCSQWRGTTDTQYF | TGTACCTGCAGCCAATGGAGAGGGACCACAGATACGCAGTATTTT
- | TRBJ2-4 | TRBV29-1 | many | CSVERSLRKNIQYF | TGCAGCGTTGAAAGGTCTCTGCGTAAAAACATTCAGTACTTC
TRBD1 | TRBJ1-1 | TRBV29-1 | few | CSVTGQGLNTEAFF | TGCAGCGTCACGGGACAGGGGTTGAACACTGAAGCTTTCTTT
- | TRBJ2-7 | TRBV6-5 | - | CASKGGTGNEQYF | TGTGCCAGCAAAGGGGGAACGGGGAACGAGCAGTACTTC